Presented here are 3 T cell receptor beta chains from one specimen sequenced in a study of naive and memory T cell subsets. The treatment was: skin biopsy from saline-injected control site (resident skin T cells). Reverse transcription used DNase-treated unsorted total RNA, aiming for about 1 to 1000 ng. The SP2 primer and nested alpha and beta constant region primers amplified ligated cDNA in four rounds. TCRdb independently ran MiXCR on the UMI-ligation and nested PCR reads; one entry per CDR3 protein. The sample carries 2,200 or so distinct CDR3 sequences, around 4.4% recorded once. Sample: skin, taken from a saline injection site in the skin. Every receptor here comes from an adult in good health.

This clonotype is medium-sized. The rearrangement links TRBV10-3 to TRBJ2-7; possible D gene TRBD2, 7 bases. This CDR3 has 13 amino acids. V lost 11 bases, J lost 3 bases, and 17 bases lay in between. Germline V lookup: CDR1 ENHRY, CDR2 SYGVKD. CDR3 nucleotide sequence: TGTGCCGTAGGGGGGGGGGCTTTCTACGAGCAGTACTTC. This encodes CAVGGGAFYEQYF.

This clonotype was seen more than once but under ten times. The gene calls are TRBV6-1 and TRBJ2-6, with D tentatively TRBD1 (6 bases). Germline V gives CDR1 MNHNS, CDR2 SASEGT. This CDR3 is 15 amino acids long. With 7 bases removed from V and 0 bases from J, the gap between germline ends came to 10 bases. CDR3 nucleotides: TGTGCCAGCACCCCGGGACACTCTGGGGCCAACGTCCTGACTTTC. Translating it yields CASTPGHSGANVLTF.

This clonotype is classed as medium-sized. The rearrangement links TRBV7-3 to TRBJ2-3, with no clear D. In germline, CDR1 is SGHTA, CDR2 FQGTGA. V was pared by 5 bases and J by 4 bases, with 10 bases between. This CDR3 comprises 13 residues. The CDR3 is CASSPHGADTQYF. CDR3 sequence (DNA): TGTGCCAGCAGCCCCCATGGGGCAGATACGCAGTATTTT.